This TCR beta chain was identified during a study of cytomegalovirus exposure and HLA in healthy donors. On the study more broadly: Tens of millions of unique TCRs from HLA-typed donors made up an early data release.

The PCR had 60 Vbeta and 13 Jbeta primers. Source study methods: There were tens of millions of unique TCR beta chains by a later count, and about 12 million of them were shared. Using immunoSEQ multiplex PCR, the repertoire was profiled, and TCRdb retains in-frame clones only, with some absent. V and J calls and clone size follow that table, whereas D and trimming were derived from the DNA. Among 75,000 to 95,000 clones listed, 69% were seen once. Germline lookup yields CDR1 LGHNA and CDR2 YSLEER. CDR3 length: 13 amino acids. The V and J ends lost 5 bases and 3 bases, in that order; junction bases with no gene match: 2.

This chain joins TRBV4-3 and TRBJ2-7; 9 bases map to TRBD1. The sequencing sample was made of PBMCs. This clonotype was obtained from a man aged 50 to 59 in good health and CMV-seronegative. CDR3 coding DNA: TGCGCCAGCAGCTCGGACAGGGGCTACGAGCAGTACTTC. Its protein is CASSSDRGYEQYF.